These T cell receptor beta chains were read from a single sample in a study of blood T cell repertoires in COVID-19. The protocol was immunoSEQ multiplex PCR, while the TCRdb copy is restricted to in-frame clones and leaves out a portion. The data contain 200,000 to 250,000 clones, 70% to 90% of them singletons. The sample comprised peripheral blood. These receptors were obtained from a woman aged 40 to 50 with acute or convalescent COVID-19. Both conserved end residues are part of each CDR3. D genes are given only for firm matches. Clone size is not always given. Where it is, it says once, few, many or a class for expanded clones.

abundance | d_gene | j_gene | v_gene | CDR3aa | CDR3nt
NA | TRBD1 | TRBJ1-2 | TRBV27 | CASSLTGTGTNYGYTF | TGTGCCAGCAGTTTAACCGGGACAGGGACTAACTATGGCTACACCTTC
NA | TRBD1 | TRBJ2-5 | TRBV11-2 | CASSFRGLGGEGTQYF | TGTGCCAGCAGCTTTAGAGGGTTAGGGGGCGAAGGGACCCAGTACTTC
NA | TRBD1 | TRBJ1-2 | TRBV4-2 | CASSPGTVFNYGYTF | TGTGCCAGCAGCCCAGGGACAGTCTTTAACTATGGCTACACCTTC
NA | NA | TRBJ1-2 | TRBV21-1 | CASSKGNRDHNYGYTF | TGTGCCAGCAGCAAAGGAAACAGGGACCATAACTATGGCTACACCTTC
NA | NA | TRBJ1-6 | TRBV6-5 | CASKTGMGLLHF | TGTGCCAGCAAGACTGGGATGGGGCTCCTCCACTTT
NA | TRBD2 | TRBJ2-3 | TRBV19 | CASSMVPSGSTDTQYF | TGTGCCAGTAGTATGGTACCTAGCGGGTCCACAGATACGCAGTATTTT
NA | NA | TRBJ1-2 | TRBV6-5 | CASSYSPSGAYGYTF | TGTGCCAGCAGTTACTCACCGTCTGGGGCCTATGGCTACACCTTC
once | NA | TRBJ1-6 | TRBV30 | CAWRWGRDNSPLHF | TGTGCCTGGAGGTGGGGGAGGGATAATTCACCCCTCCACTTT
NA | NA | TRBJ2-4 | TRBV15 | CATSGVLENIQYF | TGTGCCACCAGCGGAGTCCTCGAAAACATTCAGTACTTC
NA | NA | TRBJ1-5 | TRBV21-1 | CASSKAGGQKPNQPQHF | TGTGCCAGCAGCAAAGCCGGGGGACAGAAACCCAATCAGCCCCAGCATTTT
NA | NA | TRBJ2-1 | TRBV11-2 | CASSLDGGSYNEQFF | TGTGCCAGCAGCTTAGACGGGGGCTCCTACAATGAGCAGTTCTTC
NA | NA | TRBJ1-2 | TRBV6-5 | CASSYGGGTYGYTF | TGTGCCAGCAGTTACGGGGGGGGGACCTATGGCTACACCTTC
NA | NA | TRBJ1-2 | TRBV20-1 | CSAFGEGFTF | TGCAGTGCTTTTGGGGAGGGGTTCACCTTC
NA | TRBD2 | TRBJ2-2 | TRBV12-5 | CASGFAAGGDTGELFF | TGTGCTAGTGGTTTCGCAGCGGGGGGGGACACCGGGGAGCTGTTTTTT
NA | TRBD1 | TRBJ1-1 | TRBV6-1 | CASSERVRGLALEAFF | TGTGCCAGCAGTGAGCGGGTCAGGGGGCTAGCCCTTGAAGCTTTCTTT
NA | TRBD2 | TRBJ2-1 | TRBV4-1 | CASSQARGGSYNEQFF | TGCGCCAGCAGCCAAGCCCGGGGGGGCTCCTACAATGAGCAGTTCTTC
once | NA | TRBJ1-5 | TRBV19 | CASCTGSNQPQHF | TGTGCCAGTTGTACAGGGAGCAATCAGCCCCAGCATTTT
NA | NA | TRBJ1-1 | TRBV14 | CASSQGQNTEAFF | TGTGCCAGCAGCCAAGGACAGAACACTGAAGCTTTCTTT
NA | NA | TRBJ1-5 | TRBV6-5 | CASSYSSGDNQPQHF | TGTGCCAGCAGTTACTCGTCAGGGGACAATCAGCCCCAGCATTTT
NA | TRBD1 | TRBJ1-6 | TRBV7-9 | CASSPTGNYNSPLHF | TGTGCCAGCAGTCCGACAGGGAACTATAATTCACCCCTCCACTTT
NA | NA | TRBJ1-2 | TRBV5-4 | CASSAGGNYGYTF | TGTGCCAGCAGCGCCGGAGGCAACTATGGCTACACCTTC
NA | TRBD1 | TRBJ2-6 | TRBV4-1 | CASSQAGQGSSGANVLTF | TGCGCCAGCAGCCAAGCGGGACAGGGTTCCTCTGGGGCCAACGTCCTGACTTTC
NA | TRBD2 | TRBJ2-3 | TRBV5-1 | CASSWPTSGGPGDTQYF | TGCGCCAGCAGCTGGCCTACTAGCGGGGGGCCGGGAGATACGCAGTATTTT
NA | NA | TRBJ1-1 | TRBV15 | CATSIPTALPPEAFF | TGTGCCACCAGCATCCCGACAGCCCTCCCACCTGAAGCTTTCTTT